Shown below are 8 T cell receptor beta chains from a single sample sequenced in a study of cytomegalovirus exposure and HLA in healthy donors. Amplification used 60 Vbeta primers and 13 Jbeta primers. Profiling relied on immunoSEQ multiplex PCR, and the TCRdb table lists in-frame clones only, not all of them. Of 130,000 to 150,000 clones in the sample, around 79% were seen once. Sequenced: PBMCs. These TCRs come from a woman between 35 and 50 years old in good health and CMV-seropositive.

This clone was counted between two and nine times. This chain connects TRBV7-6 to TRBJ2-1; TRBD1 matches at 9 bases. In germline, CDR1 is SGHVS, CDR2 FNYEAQ. V dropped 1 base and J dropped 3; count of bases not matched to a gene: 1. The CDR3 consists of 15 residues. The CDR3 spells CASSLGQGDYNEQFF. The CDR3 coding sequence is TGTGCCAGCAGCTTAGGACAGGGGGACTACAATGAGCAGTTCTTC.

Comments on this clone: The junction shows a germline mismatch at one end, possibly a read error. The sample contains more than one DNA sequence encoding this CDR3. The chain couples TRBV19 to TRBJ1-2; 9 bases fit TRBD1. CDR1 and CDR2 (germline): LNHDA, SQIVND (reference sequence). The CDR3 runs 15 residues. In DNA form, the CDR3 reads TGTGCCAGCAGTACGCGGGACAGGGTGAACTATGGCTACACCTTC. It encodes CASSTRDRVNYGYTF.

The chain has TRBV5-6 and TRBJ1-1, with TRBD1 identical over 7 bases. Germline values: CDR1 SGHDT, CDR2 YYEEEE. V was clipped by 2 bases and J by 4 bases; unmatched bases: 5. CDR3 length equals 14 residues. As DNA, the CDR3 is TGTGCCAGCAGCTTAACAGGGGAGGTCACTGAAGCTTTCTTT. It is translated as CASSLTGEVTEAFF.

This clone was seen only once. Other DNA sequences within the sample encode an identical CDR3. The V gene is TRBV2, the J gene TRBJ2-1, with TRBD1 as a possible D gene (6 bases). The V gene lost 8 bases and the J gene lost 4 bases, with 9 bases spanning the gap. CDR1 is SNHLY, CDR2 FYNNEI, per germline. This CDR3 is built from 12 residues. CDR3: CASGTGYNEQFF. The CDR3 region has the DNA TGTGCCAGCGGAACAGGGTACAATGAGCAGTTCTTC. The variable domain in full, with the rest retrieved from reference TRBV2 and TRBJ2-1, is EPEVTQTPSHQVTQMGQEVILRCVPISNHLYFYWYRQILGQKVEFLVSFYNNEISEKSEIFDDQFSVERPDGSNFTLKIRSTKLEDSAMYFCASGTGYNEQFFGPGTRLTVL.

This clone has a single count. J is TRBJ2-7 and V is TRBV9, with TRBD2 identical over 10 bases. Germline V gene data show CDR1 as SGDLS and CDR2 as YYNGEE. The CDR3 loop spans 18 amino acids. V shed 0 bases and J 5 bases; nucleotides not matched to a gene: 14. CDR3 region: CASSVAGGAGGTSDEQYF. CDR3 in DNA: TGTGCCAGCAGCGTAGCTGGGGGAGCGGGGGGGACAAGCGACGAGCAGTACTTC.

The CDR3: CASSVTWGTSGGPGDTQYF. CDR3 coding DNA: TGTGCCAGCAGCGTGACCTGGGGGACTAGCGGGGGGCCGGGGGACACCCAGTACTTC. The chain uses TRBV9 and TRBJ2-5; 15 positions match TRBD2. CDR1 is SGDLS and CDR2 is YYNGEE in the germline V gene. V was clipped by 2 bases and J by 8 bases; unmatched bases: 16. The CDR3 has 19 amino acids.

Regarding this clone: The same CDR3 is also encoded by other DNA sequences in this sample. This sequence joins TRBV2 and TRBJ2-7, with D possibly TRBD1 on 5 matching bases. Trimming pared 6 bases from V and 1 base from J, leaving 7 bases between. CDR3 length: 12 amino acids. CDR1 is SNHLY, CDR2 FYNNEI, per germline. CDR3 DNA sequence: TGTGCCAGCAGGCAGGGATCCTACGAGCAGTACTTC. Translation: CASRQGSYEQYF.

V is TRBV6-1 and J is TRBJ1-1, with a weak D call TRBD1 (6 bases). CDR1 and CDR2 (germline): MNHNS, SASEGT. The CDR3 runs 16 residues. The V end lost 0 bases, the J end lost 1 base, and 12 bases lay between the germline ends. CDR3 amino acids: CASSEANLGGNTEAFF. DNA for the CDR3: TGTGCCAGCAGTGAAGCGAACCTAGGGGGGAACACTGAAGCTTTCTTT.